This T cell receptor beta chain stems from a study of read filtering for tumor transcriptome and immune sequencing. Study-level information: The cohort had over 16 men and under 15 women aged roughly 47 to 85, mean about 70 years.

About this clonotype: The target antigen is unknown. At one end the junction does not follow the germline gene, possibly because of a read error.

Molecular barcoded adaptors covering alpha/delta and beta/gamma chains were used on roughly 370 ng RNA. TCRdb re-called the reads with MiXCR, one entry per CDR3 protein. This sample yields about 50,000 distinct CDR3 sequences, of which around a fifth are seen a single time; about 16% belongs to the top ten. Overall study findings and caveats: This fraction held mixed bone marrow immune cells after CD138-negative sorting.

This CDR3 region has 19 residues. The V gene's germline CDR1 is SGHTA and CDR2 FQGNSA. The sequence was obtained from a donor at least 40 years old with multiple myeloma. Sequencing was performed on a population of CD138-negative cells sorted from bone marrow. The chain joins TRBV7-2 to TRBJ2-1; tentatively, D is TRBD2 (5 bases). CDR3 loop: CASSSAISLAVITYSEQFF. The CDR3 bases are TGTGCCAGCAGCTCCGCAATCAGCCTAGCAGTCATCACCTACAGTGAGCAGTTCTTC.